This TCR beta chain was sequenced in a study of blood T cell repertoires in COVID-19. Whole-study context: Spain, Italy and the United States supplied samples that represented acute and convalescent COVID-19. Nucleic acid was either cDNA or gDNA, and it came from T cells, B-cell-depleted T cells, or PBMCs.

Trimming stripped 7 bases from V and 7 bases from J, with 25 bases between. CDR1 and CDR2 from the germline V gene are MDHEN and SYDVKM. The CDR3 contains 17 residues. Those enrolled in Seattle joined during active infection and were followed longitudinally afterward. Original processing methods: How many nucleated cells were present was estimated from reference gene primer amplification. Produced via immunoSEQ multiplex PCR; TCRdb's table is partial and in-frame only. V and J calls and clone size are given by that table; D and trimming were obtained from the DNA. The repertoire consists of about 530,000 clones, with 70% to 90% occurring once and the leading ten covering about 8%.

Specimen: peripheral blood. The receptor's source is a woman aged 50 to 60 with COVID-19, enrolled during active disease. The V gene is TRBV28, the J gene TRBJ1-4; D not resolved. CDR3 sequence: CASKHLGGGRVGEKLFF. CDR3 bases: TGTGCCAGCAAGCACCTGGGCGGCGGGCGCGTAGGTGAAAAACTGTTTTTT.